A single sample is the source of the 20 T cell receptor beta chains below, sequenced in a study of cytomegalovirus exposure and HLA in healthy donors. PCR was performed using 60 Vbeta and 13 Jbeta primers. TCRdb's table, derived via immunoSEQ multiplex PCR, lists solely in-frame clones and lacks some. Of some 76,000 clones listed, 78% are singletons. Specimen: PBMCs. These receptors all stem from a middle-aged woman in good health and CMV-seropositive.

CDR3 protein: CASSSRSGTGHLNTEAFF. The CDR3 DNA follows: TGTGCCAGCAGCTCCCGTAGTGGGACGGGACACTTGAACACTGAAGCTTTCTTT. The genes are TRBV7-2 and TRBJ1-1, with a weak D call TRBD1 (6 bases). This CDR3 has 18 amino acids. Looked up from germline, CDR1 is SGHTA and CDR2 is FQGNSA. Trimming took off 4 bases at V and 0 bases at J, with 21 bases between the two ends.

In DNA form, the CDR3 reads TGTGCCAGCAGTGCTCCGGGACAGACCTACGAGCAGTACTTC. Translation gives CASSAPGQTYEQYF. The chain employs TRBV28 and TRBJ2-7; 7 bases are shared with TRBD1. The CDR3 runs to 14 residues. J gave up 2 bases and V 5 bases, and 6 bases lay outside the gene matches. CDR1 and CDR2 (germline): MDHEN, SYDVKM. Full variable domain (outside the CDR3, taken from reference TRBV28 and TRBJ2-7): DVKVTQSSRYLVKRTGEKVFLECVQDMDHENMFWYRQDPGLGLRLIYFSYDVKMKEKGDIPEGYSVSREKKERFSLILESASTNQTSMYLCASSAPGQTYEQYFGPGTRLTVT.

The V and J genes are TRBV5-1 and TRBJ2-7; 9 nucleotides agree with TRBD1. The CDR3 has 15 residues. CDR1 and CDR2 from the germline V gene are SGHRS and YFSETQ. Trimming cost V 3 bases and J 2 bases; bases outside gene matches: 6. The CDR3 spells CASSSTGTGTYEQYF. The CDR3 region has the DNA TGCGCCAGCAGCTCCACCGGGACAGGGACCTACGAGCAGTACTTC.

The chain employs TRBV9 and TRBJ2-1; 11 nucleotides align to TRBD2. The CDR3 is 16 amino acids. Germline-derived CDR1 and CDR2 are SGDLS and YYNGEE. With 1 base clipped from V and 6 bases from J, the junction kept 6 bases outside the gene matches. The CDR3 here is CASSVYSGGAANEQFF. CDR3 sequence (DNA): TGTGCCAGCAGCGTATATAGCGGGGGGGCCGCCAATGAGCAGTTCTTC.

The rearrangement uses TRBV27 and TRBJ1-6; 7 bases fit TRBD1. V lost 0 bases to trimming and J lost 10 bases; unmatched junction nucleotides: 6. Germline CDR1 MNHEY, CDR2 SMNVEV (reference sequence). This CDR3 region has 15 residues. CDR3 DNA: TGTGCCAGCAGTTTATCCCCACAGGGGCGCTCACCCCTCCACTTT. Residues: CASSLSPQGRSPLHF.

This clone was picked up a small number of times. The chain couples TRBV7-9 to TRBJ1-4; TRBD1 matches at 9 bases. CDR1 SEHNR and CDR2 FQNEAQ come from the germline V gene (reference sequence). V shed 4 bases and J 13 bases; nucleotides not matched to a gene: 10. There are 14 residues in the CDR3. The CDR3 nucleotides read TGTGCCAGCAGCTCTTCGGGACAGGGCTCAGGACTGTTTTTT. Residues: CASSSSGQGSGLFF.

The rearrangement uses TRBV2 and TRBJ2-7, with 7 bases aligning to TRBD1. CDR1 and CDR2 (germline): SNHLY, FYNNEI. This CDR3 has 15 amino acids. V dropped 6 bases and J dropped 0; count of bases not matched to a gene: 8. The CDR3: CASSDATGISYEQYF. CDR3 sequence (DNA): TGTGCCAGCAGCGATGCGACAGGGATCTCCTACGAGCAGTACTTC.

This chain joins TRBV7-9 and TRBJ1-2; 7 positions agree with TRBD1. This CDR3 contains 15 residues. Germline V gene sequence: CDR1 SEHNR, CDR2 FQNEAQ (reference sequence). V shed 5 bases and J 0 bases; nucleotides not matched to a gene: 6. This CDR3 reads CASSARDSSNYGYTF. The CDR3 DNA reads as TGTGCCAGCAGCGCGCGGGACAGTTCTAACTATGGCTACACCTTC.

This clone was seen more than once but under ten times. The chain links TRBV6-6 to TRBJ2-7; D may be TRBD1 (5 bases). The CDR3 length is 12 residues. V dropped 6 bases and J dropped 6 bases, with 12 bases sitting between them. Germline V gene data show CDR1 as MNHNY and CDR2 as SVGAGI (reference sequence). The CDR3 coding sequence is TGTGCCAGCAGCTCCTTTAGGGGCGAGCAGTACTTC. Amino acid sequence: CASSSFRGEQYF.

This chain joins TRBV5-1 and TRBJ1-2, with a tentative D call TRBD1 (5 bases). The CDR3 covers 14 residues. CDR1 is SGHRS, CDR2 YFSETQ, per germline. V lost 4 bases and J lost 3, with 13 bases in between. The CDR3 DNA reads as TGCGCCAGCAGCCAAGGGGAGGGATACTATGGCTACACCTTC. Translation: CASSQGEGYYGYTF. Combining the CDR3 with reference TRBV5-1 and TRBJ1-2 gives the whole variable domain KAGVTQTPRYLIKTRGQQVTLSCSPISGHRSVSWYQQTPGQGLQFLFEYFSETQRNKGNFPGRFSGRQFSNSRSEMNVSTLELGDSALYLCASSQGEGYYGYTFGSGTRLTVV.

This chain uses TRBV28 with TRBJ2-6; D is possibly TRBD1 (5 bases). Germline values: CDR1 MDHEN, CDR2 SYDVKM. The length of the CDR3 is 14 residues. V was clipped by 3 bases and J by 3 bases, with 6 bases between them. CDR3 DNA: TGTGCCAGCAGTTTCAGGGTTGGGGCCAACGTCCTGACTTTC. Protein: CASSFRVGANVLTF. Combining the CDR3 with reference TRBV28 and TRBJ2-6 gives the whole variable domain DVKVTQSSRYLVKRTGEKVFLECVQDMDHENMFWYRQDPGLGLRLIYFSYDVKMKEKGDIPEGYSVSREKKERFSLILESASTNQTSMYLCASSFRVGANVLTFGAGSRLTVL.

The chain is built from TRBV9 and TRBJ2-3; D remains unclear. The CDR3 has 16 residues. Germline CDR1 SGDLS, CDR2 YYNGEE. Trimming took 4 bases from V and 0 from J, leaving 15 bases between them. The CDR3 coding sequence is TGTGCCAGCAGCAAGGCCAGCGCATCTAGCACAGATACGCAGTATTTT. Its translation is CASSKASASSTDTQYF.

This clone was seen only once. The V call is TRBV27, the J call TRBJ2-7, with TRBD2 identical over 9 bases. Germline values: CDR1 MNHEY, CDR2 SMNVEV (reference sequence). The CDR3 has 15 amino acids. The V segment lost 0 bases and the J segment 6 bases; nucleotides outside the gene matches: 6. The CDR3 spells CASSLSQRGDAEQYF. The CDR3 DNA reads TGTGCCAGCAGTTTATCGCAGCGGGGGGACGCCGAGCAGTACTTC.

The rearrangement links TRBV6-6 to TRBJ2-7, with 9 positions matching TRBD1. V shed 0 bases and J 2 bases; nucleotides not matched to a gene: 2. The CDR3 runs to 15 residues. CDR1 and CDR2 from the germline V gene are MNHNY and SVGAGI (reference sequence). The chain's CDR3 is CASSYSGTGPYEQYF. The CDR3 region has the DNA TGTGCCAGCAGTTACTCGGGGACAGGGCCCTACGAGCAGTACTTC.

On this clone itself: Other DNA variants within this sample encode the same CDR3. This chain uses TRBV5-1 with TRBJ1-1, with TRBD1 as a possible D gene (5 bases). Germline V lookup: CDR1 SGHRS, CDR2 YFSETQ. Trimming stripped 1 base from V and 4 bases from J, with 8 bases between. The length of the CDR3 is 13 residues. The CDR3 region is CASSLRGGTEAFF. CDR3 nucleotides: TGCGCCAGCAGCTTGAGGGGCGGCACTGAAGCTTTCTTT.

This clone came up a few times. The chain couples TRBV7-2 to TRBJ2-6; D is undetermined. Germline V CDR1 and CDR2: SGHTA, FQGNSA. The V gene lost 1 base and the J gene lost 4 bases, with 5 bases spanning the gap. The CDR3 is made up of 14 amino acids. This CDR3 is CASSLVQGANVLTF. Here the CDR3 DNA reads TGTGCCAGCAGCTTAGTTCAGGGGGCCAACGTCCTGACTTTC.

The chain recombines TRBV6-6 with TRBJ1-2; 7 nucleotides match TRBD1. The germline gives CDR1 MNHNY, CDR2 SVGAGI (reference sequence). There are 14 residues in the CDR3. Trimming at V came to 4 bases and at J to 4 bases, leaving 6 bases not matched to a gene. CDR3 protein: CASSSKRDSYGYTF. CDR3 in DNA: TGTGCCAGCAGTTCGAAAAGGGACAGCTATGGCTACACCTTC.

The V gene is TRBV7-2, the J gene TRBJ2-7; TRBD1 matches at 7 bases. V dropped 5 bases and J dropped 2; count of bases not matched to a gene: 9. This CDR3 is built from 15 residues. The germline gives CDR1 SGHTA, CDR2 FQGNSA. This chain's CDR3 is CASSPQLGQAYEQYF. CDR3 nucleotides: TGTGCCAGCAGCCCGCAGCTAGGACAGGCCTACGAGCAGTACTTC.

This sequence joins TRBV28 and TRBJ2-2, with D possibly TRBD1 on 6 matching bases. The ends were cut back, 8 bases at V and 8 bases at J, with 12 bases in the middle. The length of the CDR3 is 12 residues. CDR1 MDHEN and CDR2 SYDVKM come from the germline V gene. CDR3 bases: TGTGCCAGCCCCGGGCAGGGGGGGGAGCTGTTTTTT. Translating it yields CASPGQGGELFF. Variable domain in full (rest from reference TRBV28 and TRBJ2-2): DVKVTQSSRYLVKRTGEKVFLECVQDMDHENMFWYRQDPGLGLRLIYFSYDVKMKEKGDIPEGYSVSREKKERFSLILESASTNQTSMYLCASPGQGGELFFGEGSRLTVL.

The CDR3 region has the DNA TGTGCCAGCAGCTTGTATACAGGGGGTGAAAGTGTTAGCAATCAGCCCCAGCATTTT. Translating it yields CASSLYTGGESVSNQPQHF. This rearrangement joins TRBV5-6 to TRBJ1-5; 8 nucleotides match TRBD1. This CDR3 has 19 amino acids. Trimming at V came to 1 base and at J to 0 bases, leaving 12 bases not matched to a gene. CDR1 and CDR2 (germline): SGHDT, YYEEEE.